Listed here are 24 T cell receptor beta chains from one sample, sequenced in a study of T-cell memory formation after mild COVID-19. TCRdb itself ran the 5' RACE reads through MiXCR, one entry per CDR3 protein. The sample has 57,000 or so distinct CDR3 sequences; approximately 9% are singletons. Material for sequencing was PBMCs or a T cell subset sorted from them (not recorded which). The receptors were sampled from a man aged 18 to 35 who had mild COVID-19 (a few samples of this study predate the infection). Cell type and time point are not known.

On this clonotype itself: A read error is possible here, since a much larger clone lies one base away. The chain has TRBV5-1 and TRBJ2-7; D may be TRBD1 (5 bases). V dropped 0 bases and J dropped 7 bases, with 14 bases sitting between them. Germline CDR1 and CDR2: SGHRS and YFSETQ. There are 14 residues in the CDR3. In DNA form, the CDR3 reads TGCGCCAGCAGCTTGGCGCCCAGGGCGGTTGAGCAGTACTTC. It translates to CASSLAPRAVEQYF.

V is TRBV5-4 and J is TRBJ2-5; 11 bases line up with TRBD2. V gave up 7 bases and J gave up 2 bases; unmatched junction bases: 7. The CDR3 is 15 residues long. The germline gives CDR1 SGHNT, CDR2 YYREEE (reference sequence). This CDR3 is CASRSGLADQETQYF. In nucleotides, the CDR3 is TGTGCCAGCCGCTCGGGACTAGCGGATCAAGAGACCCAGTACTTC.

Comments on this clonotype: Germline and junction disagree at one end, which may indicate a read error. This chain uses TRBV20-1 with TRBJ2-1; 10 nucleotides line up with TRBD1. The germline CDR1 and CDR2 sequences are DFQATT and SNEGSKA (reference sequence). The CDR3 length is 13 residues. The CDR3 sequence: CGAPRDRGGEQFF. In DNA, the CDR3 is TGCGGTGCGCCAAGGGACAGGGGTGGAGAGCAGTTCTTC.

CDR3 sequence reads: CASKGRGAVGYEKLFF. The DNA of the CDR3 is TGTGCCAGCAAGGGTAGGGGGGCCGTCGGGTATGAAAAACTGTTTTTT. The J gene is TRBJ1-4, the V gene TRBV6-5; tentative D call: TRBD1 (6 bases). Looked up from germline, CDR1 is MNHEY and CDR2 is SVGAGI. V shed 7 bases and J shed 6 bases, with 21 bases lying between them. CDR3 size: 16 residues.

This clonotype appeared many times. CDR3 in amino acids: CASSLSGYSYEQYF. The DNA of the CDR3 is TGCGCCAGCAGCTTGAGTGGTTACTCCTACGAGCAGTACTTC. The chain couples TRBV5-1 to TRBJ2-7; D remains ambiguous. V lost 1 base and J lost 0, with 8 bases in between. Looked up from germline, CDR1 is SGHRS and CDR2 is YFSETQ. The CDR3 is 14 residues long.

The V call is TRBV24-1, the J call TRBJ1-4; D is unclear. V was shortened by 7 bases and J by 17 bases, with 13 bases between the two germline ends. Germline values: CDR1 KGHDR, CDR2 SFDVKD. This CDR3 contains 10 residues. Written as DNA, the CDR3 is TGTGCCACCAGGAGCGCCCGACTTTTTTTT. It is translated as CATRSARLFF.

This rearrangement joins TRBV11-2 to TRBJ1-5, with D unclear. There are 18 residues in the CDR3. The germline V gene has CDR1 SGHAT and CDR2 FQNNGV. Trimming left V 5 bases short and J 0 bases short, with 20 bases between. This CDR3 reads CASSPREARRDSNQPQHF. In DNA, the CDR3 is TGTGCCAGCAGCCCTCGGGAGGCGCGTAGAGATAGCAATCAGCCCCAGCATTTT.

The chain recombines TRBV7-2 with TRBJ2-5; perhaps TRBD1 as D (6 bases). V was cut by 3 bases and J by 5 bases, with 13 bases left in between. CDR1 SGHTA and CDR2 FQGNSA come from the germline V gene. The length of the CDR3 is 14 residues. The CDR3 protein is CASSFQGMGETQYF. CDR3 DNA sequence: TGTGCCAGCAGCTTTCAGGGGATGGGGGAGACCCAGTACTTC. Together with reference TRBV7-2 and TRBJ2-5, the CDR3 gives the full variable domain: GAGVSQSPSNKVTEKGKDVELRCDPISGHTALYWYRQSLGQGLEFLIYFQGNSAPDKSGLPSDRFSAERTGGSVSTLTIQRTQQEDSAVYLCASSFQGMGETQYFGPGTRLLVL.

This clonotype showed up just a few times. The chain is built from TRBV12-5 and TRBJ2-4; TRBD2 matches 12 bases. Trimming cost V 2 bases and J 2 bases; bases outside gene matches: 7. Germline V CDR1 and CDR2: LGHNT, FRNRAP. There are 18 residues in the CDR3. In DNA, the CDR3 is TGTGCTAGTGGTTTGACTAGCGGGGGGTTCCGTCCCAAAAACATTCAGTACTTC. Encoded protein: CASGLTSGGFRPKNIQYF.

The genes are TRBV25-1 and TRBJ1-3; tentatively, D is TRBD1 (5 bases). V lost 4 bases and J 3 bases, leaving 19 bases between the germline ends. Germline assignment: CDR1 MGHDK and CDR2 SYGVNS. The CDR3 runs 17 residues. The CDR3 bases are TGTGCCAGCAGTGCGAAAAGGGGCACAATAGGTGGAAACACCATATATTTT. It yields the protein CASSAKRGTIGGNTIYF.

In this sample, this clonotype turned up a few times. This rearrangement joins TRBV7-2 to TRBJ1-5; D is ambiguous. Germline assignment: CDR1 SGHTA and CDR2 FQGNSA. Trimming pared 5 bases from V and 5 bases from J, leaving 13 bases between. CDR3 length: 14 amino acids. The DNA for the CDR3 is TGTGCCAGCAGCCGTTTCAACCCAGATCAGCCCCAGCATTTT. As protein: CASSRFNPDQPQHF.

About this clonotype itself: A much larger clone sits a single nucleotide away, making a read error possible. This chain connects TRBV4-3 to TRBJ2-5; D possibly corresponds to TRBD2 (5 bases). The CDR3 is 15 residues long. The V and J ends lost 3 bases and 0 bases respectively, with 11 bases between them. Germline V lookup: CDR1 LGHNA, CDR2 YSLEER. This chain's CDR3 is CASSHGVGYQETQYF. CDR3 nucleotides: TGCGCCAGCAGCCACGGGGTGGGGTACCAAGAGACCCAGTACTTC.

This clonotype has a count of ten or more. The CDR3 is CASSPGGDTDTQYF. CDR3 bases: TGTGCCAGCAGCCCCGGGGGGGACACAGATACGCAGTATTTT. The chain employs TRBV7-2 and TRBJ2-3; 8 bases match TRBD2. Trimming at V came to 5 bases and at J to 2 bases, leaving 3 bases not matched to a gene. The CDR3 extends over 14 amino acids. Germline-derived CDR1 and CDR2 are SGHTA and FQGNSA.

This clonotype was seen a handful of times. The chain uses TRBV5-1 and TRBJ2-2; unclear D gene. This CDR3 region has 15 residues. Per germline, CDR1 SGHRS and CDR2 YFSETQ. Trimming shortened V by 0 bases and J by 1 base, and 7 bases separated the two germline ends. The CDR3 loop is CASSLATVNTGELFF. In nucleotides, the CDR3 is TGCGCCAGCAGCTTGGCTACAGTGAACACCGGGGAGCTGTTTTTT.

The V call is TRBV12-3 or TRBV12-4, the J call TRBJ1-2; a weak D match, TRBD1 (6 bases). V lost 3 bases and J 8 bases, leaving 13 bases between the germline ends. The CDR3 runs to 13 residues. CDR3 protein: CASSFLGAEGYTF. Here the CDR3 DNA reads TGTGCCAGCAGTTTTTTGGGGGCTGAGGGCTACACCTTC.

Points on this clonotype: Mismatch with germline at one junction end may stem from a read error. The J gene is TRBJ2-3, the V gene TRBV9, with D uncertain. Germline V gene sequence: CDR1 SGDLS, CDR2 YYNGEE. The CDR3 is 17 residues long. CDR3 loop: CASNVSGGLTSRDTQYF. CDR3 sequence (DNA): TGTGCCAGCAACGTATCCGGCGGATTGACGTCTCGGGATACGCAGTATTTT.

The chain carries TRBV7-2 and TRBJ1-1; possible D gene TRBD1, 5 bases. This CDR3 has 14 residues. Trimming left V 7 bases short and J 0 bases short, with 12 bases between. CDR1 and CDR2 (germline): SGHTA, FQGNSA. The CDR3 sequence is CASISGGMNTEAFF. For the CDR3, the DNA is TGTGCCAGCATCTCCGGGGGAATGAACACTGAAGCTTTCTTT.

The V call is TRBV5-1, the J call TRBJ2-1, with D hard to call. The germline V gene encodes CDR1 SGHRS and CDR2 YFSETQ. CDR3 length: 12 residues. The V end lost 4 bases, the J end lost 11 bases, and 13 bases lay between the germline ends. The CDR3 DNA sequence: TGCGCCAGCAGCCTACAGACGGCCCAGCAGTTCTTC. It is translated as CASSLQTAQQFF. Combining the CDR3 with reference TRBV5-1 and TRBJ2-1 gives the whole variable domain KAGVTQTPRYLIKTRGQQVTLSCSPISGHRSVSWYQQTPGQGLQFLFEYFSETQRNKGNFPGRFSGRQFSNSRSEMNVSTLELGDSALYLCASSLQTAQQFFGPGTRLTVL.

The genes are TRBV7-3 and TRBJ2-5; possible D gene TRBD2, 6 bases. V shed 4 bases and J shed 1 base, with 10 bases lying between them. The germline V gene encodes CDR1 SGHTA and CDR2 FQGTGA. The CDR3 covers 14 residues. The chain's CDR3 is CASSSVGGQETQYF. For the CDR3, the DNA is TGTGCCAGCAGCTCTGTGGGGGGCCAAGAGACCCAGTACTTC.

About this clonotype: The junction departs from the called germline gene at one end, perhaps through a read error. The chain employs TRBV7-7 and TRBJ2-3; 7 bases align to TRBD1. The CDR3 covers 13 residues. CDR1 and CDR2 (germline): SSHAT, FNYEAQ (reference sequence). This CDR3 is CASSLGQSDTQYF. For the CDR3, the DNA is TGTGCTAGCAGCTTGGGACAGTCGGATACGCAGTATTTT.

CDR3 sequence (DNA): TGTGCCAGCAGCCACGGGACTAGCGCAACAGATACGCAGTATTTT. It yields the protein CASSHGTSATDTQYF. The chain has TRBV7-9 and TRBJ2-3; 10 positions match TRBD2. This CDR3 is built from 15 residues. From germline, CDR1 is SEHNR and CDR2 FQNEAQ (reference sequence). V was clipped by 5 bases and J by 3 bases; unmatched bases: 5.

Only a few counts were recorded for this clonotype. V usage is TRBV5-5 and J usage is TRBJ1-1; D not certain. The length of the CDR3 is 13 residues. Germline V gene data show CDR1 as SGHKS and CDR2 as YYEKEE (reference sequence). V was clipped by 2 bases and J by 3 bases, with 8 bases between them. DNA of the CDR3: TGTGCCAGCAGCTTCAGTGGGCACACTGAAGCTTTCTTT. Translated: CASSFSGHTEAFF.

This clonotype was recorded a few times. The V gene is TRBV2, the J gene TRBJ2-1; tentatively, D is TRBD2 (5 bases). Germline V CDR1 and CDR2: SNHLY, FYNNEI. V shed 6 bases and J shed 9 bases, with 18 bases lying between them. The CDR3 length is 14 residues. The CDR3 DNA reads TGTGCCAGCAGCAGAGGGTCTTCAAAGGGTGAGCAGTTCTTC. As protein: CASSRGSSKGEQFF.

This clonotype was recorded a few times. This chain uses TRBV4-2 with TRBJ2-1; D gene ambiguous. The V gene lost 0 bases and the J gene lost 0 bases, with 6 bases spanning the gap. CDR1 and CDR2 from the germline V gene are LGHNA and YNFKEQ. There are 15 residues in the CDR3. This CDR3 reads CASSQDDGSYNEQFF. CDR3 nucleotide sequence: TGTGCCAGCAGCCAAGATGACGGCTCCTACAATGAGCAGTTCTTC.